The rows below give T cell receptor beta chains drawn from one sample of a study of OX40 agonist ivuxolimab in advanced cancers. Repertoires were generated with immunoSEQ multiplex PCR, while TCRdb's copy carries only in-frame clones and drops some. The sample consists of tens of thousands of clones, 80% to 95% of them appearing once. Sequencing used CD4+ or CD8+ T cells sorted from blood, obtained in a trial of the OX40 agonist ivuxolimab. These TCRs come from an adult with an advanced solid tumor such as melanoma, head and neck, liver or kidney cancer. CDR3s include the opening cysteine and the closing phenylalanine or tryptophan. D genes are given only for firm matches. Size tells how often a clone was seen (once, few, many) or the class of an expanded clone, and some rows leave it out.

abundance: NA; j_gene: TRBJ2-7; v_gene: TRBV5-8; d_gene: NA; CDR3aa: CASSFRGRYEQYF; CDR3nt: TGTGCCAGCAGCTTTAGGGGGAGGTACGAGCAGTACTTC
abundance: NA; j_gene: TRBJ2-1; v_gene: TRBV4-1; d_gene: TRBD1; CDR3aa: CASSPVGQGNEQFF; CDR3nt: TGCGCCAGCAGCCCTGTGGGACAGGGGAATGAGCAGTTCTTC
abundance: NA; j_gene: TRBJ2-5; v_gene: TRBV7-9; d_gene: TRBD1; CDR3aa: CASSLGQGMQTQYF; CDR3nt: TGTGCCAGCAGCTTGGGACAGGGGATGCAGACCCAGTACTTC
abundance: NA; j_gene: TRBJ2-3; v_gene: TRBV30; d_gene: TRBD2; CDR3aa: CAWSVLTRTSGRSTDTQYF; CDR3nt: TGTGCCTGGAGTGTCTTAACCAGGACTAGCGGGCGCAGCACAGATACGCAGTATTTT
abundance: NA; j_gene: TRBJ2-2; v_gene: TRBV5-8; d_gene: NA; CDR3aa: CASSFDTNTGELFF; CDR3nt: TGTGCCAGCAGCTTCGACACAAACACCGGGGAGCTGTTTTTT
abundance: NA; j_gene: TRBJ1-5; v_gene: TRBV7-3; d_gene: NA; CDR3aa: CASSLTYTDYSNQPQHF; CDR3nt: TGTGCCAGCAGCTTAACCTACACAGATTATAGCAATCAGCCCCAGCATTTT
abundance: NA; j_gene: TRBJ2-7; v_gene: TRBV6-1; d_gene: NA; CDR3aa: CASSVPGILPPYEQYF; CDR3nt: TGTGCCAGCAGTGTTCCTGGGATCCTTCCCCCCTACGAGCAGTACTTC
abundance: NA; j_gene: TRBJ2-7; v_gene: TRBV27; d_gene: NA; CDR3aa: CASSPRGTTHEQYF; CDR3nt: TGTGCCAGCAGTCCCCGCGGGACCACTCACGAGCAGTACTTC
abundance: NA; j_gene: TRBJ1-5; v_gene: TRBV19; d_gene: NA; CDR3aa: CASSIDSGYNQPQHF; CDR3nt: TGTGCCAGTAGTATAGATTCGGGGTACAATCAGCCCCAGCATTTT
abundance: NA; j_gene: TRBJ2-7; v_gene: TRBV10-1; d_gene: NA; CDR3aa: CASSWTKVSEQYF; CDR3nt: TGCGCCAGCAGTTGGACAAAGGTTAGCGAGCAGTACTTC
abundance: NA; j_gene: TRBJ2-1; v_gene: TRBV23-1; d_gene: NA; CDR3aa: CASSQSNRWTTHEQFF; CDR3nt: TGCGCCAGCAGTCAATCGAACCGCTGGACTACCCATGAGCAGTTCTTC
abundance: NA; j_gene: TRBJ2-7; v_gene: TRBV5-1; d_gene: NA; CDR3aa: CASSLGGSSYEQYF; CDR3nt: TGCGCCAGCAGCTTGGGGGGGAGCTCCTACGAGCAGTACTTC
abundance: NA; j_gene: TRBJ2-2; v_gene: TRBV15; d_gene: TRBD1; CDR3aa: CATRKDRANTGELFF; CDR3nt: TGTGCCACCAGGAAGGACAGGGCCAACACCGGGGAGCTGTTTTTT
abundance: NA; j_gene: TRBJ1-2; v_gene: TRBV28; d_gene: NA; CDR3aa: CASSHGGAGGYTF; CDR3nt: TGTGCCAGCAGCCACGGGGGGGCTGGTGGCTACACCTTC
abundance: NA; j_gene: TRBJ2-7; v_gene: TRBV7-6; d_gene: NA; CDR3aa: CASSPGPAYEQYF; CDR3nt: TGTGCCAGCAGCCCCGGTCCAGCCTACGAGCAGTACTTC
abundance: NA; j_gene: TRBJ1-3; v_gene: TRBV2; d_gene: NA; CDR3aa: CASSEGRLSGNTIYF; CDR3nt: TGTGCCAGCAGTGAGGGCAGGCTCTCTGGAAACACCATATATTTT
abundance: NA; j_gene: TRBJ2-7; v_gene: TRBV27; d_gene: NA; CDR3aa: CASRPNAGLPYEQYF; CDR3nt: TGTGCCAGCAGACCAAATGCGGGATTACCCTACGAGCAGTACTTC
abundance: NA; j_gene: TRBJ1-2; v_gene: TRBV10-2; d_gene: TRBD1; CDR3aa: CASRPGQGEYGYTF; CDR3nt: TGCGCCAGCAGACCGGGACAGGGGGAGTATGGCTACACCTTC
abundance: NA; j_gene: TRBJ2-1; v_gene: TRBV19; d_gene: TRBD2; CDR3aa: CASSITREGGNEQFF; CDR3nt: TGTGCCAGTAGTATTACGCGGGAGGGTGGGAATGAGCAGTTCTTC
abundance: NA; j_gene: TRBJ1-2; v_gene: TRBV27; d_gene: TRBD1; CDR3aa: CASSLIGGHGYTF; CDR3nt: TGTGCCAGCAGTTTAATAGGGGGCCATGGCTACACCTTC
abundance: NA; j_gene: TRBJ2-2; v_gene: TRBV19; d_gene: TRBD2; CDR3aa: CASSITGLANTGELFF; CDR3nt: TGTGCCAGTAGTATAACCGGACTAGCGAACACCGGGGAGCTGTTTTTT
abundance: NA; j_gene: TRBJ2-7; v_gene: TRBV4-2; d_gene: TRBD2; CDR3aa: CASSPRRSLAGGEQYF; CDR3nt: TGTGCCAGCAGCCCAAGGAGATCTCTAGCGGGAGGCGAGCAGTACTTC
abundance: NA; j_gene: TRBJ2-7; v_gene: TRBV7-2; d_gene: NA; CDR3aa: CASSVTGYEQYF; CDR3nt: TGTGCCAGCAGCGTGACAGGCTACGAGCAGTACTTC
abundance: once; j_gene: TRBJ1-6; v_gene: TRBV30; d_gene: TRBD1; CDR3aa: CAWSQGVVSPLHF; CDR3nt: TGTGCCTGGAGTCAGGGGGTGGTTTCACCCCTCCACTTT
abundance: NA; j_gene: TRBJ2-3; v_gene: TRBV4-1; d_gene: NA; CDR3aa: CASSQRPGPSIADTQYF; CDR3nt: TGCGCCAGCAGCCAAAGGCCGGGACCTTCGATTGCAGATACGCAGTATTTT
abundance: NA; j_gene: TRBJ2-3; v_gene: TRBV7-6; d_gene: NA; CDR3aa: CASSLGGVETTDTQYF; CDR3nt: TGTGCCAGCAGCTTAGGGGGAGTTGAGACCACAGATACGCAGTATTTT